This T cell receptor (beta chain) was retrieved from a study of cytomegalovirus exposure and HLA in healthy donors. Findings and caveats of the study: Using the classifier, cytomegalovirus status was reportedly diagnosed with high specificity and sensitivity. Across donors, most TCRs were seen rarely, yet some public ones were widespread. A missense variant in DCLRE1C was later tied to TCR beta V- and J-gene trimming.

Primers included in the PCR were 60 Vbeta and 13 Jbeta primers. TCRdb's table, derived via immunoSEQ multiplex PCR, lists solely in-frame clones and lacks some. The sample contains more than 95,000 clones, roughly 15% of which appear only once. Trimming shortened V by 6 bases and J by 7 bases, and 10 bases separated the two germline ends. The CDR3 sequence is 12 residues long. The germline CDR1 and CDR2 sequences are MNHNY and SVGAGI (reference sequence). A note on this clone: Its antigen is unidentified.

The chain combines TRBV6-6 with TRBJ2-1; D might be TRBD2 (6 bases). Sequencing was carried out using PBMCs. The sequence derives from a female donor in good health and CMV-seropositive. CDR3 residues: CASSPGGNEQFF. CDR3 nucleotides: TGTGCCAGCAGCCCCGGGGGTAATGAGCAGTTCTTC.